The 22 T cell receptor beta chains given below trace back to one sample, sequenced in a study of shared clonotypes between healthy human individuals. Selected positively for CCR7 and CD45RO-negative, naive CD8 cells excluded terminally differentiated effector memory CD45RA+ cells. The protocol was immunoSEQ multiplex PCR, while the TCRdb copy is restricted to in-frame clones and leaves out a portion. The table includes some 740,000 clones, 80% to 95% detected once. Specimen: naive CD8+ T cells sorted from blood. These receptors were obtained from a man aged 30 to 45 in good health.

The chain joins TRBV21-1 to TRBJ2-7; the table's D call TRBD1 went unverified against the DNA. TRBV21-1 is assigned pseudogene status. This CDR3 region has 14 residues. Here the CDR3 DNA reads TGTGCCAGCAGCAATGAGGGGGCGACCTACGAGCAGTACTTC. This sequence encodes CASSNEGATYEQYF.

This clone has a single count. This chain links TRBV6-5 with TRBJ1-1; D gene uncertain. Germline CDR1 is MNHEY and CDR2 is SVGAGI. With 2 bases removed from V and 3 bases from J, the gap between germline ends came to 10 bases. The CDR3 consists of 14 residues. The CDR3 sequence: CASSYLLGDTEAFF. The CDR3 DNA follows: TGTGCCAGCAGTTACCTCTTGGGAGACACTGAAGCTTTCTTT.

The chain combines TRBV11-2 with TRBJ2-5; 7 nucleotides line up with TRBD1. Trimming removed 1 base from V and 1 base from J; junction bases left unmatched: 6. The CDR3 contains 16 residues. Germline loops: CDR1 SGHAT, CDR2 FQNNGV. Here the CDR3 reads CASSLVGRGIQETQYF. The CDR3 DNA sequence: TGTGCCAGCAGCTTAGTCGGCAGGGGGATCCAAGAGACCCAGTACTTC. Drawing the rest from reference TRBV11-2 and TRBJ2-5, the complete variable domain is EAGVAQSPRYKIIEKRQSVAFWCNPISGHATLYWYQQILGQGPKLLIQFQNNGVVDDSQLPKDRFSAERLKGVDSTLKIQPAKLEDSAVYLCASSLVGRGIQETQYFGPGTRLLVL.

The rearrangement uses TRBV6-1 and TRBJ2-2; the D gene is possibly TRBD1 (6 bases). CDR1 and CDR2 from the germline V gene are MNHNS and SASEGT. CDR3 size: 19 residues. Trimming pared 0 bases from V and 6 bases from J, leaving 23 bases between. The CDR3, as DNA: TGTGCCAGCAGTGAAGCGAGGACAGAAAGCTCCAAGTATGCCGGGGAGCTGTTTTTT. Protein: CASSEARTESSKYAGELFF.

The chain employs TRBV10-3 and TRBJ2-5; 8 nucleotides line up with TRBD1. V lost 4 bases, J lost 2 bases, and 9 bases stayed unmatched. This CDR3 spans 16 amino acids. Germline-derived CDR1 and CDR2 are ENHRY and SYGVKD. CDR3 in DNA: TGTGCCATCAGTGCCCGACAGGGGCCCGAACAAGAGACCCAGTACTTC. Translated: CAISARQGPEQETQYF.

The chain links TRBV28 to TRBJ2-1; 10 bases line up with TRBD2. Unmatched junction bases numbered 10, after V lost 6 bases and J lost 5 bases. Per the germline V gene, CDR1 is MDHEN and CDR2 is SYDVKM. This CDR3 is built from 16 residues. In DNA, the CDR3 is TGTGCCAGCAGACCTACCGGGACTAGCGACAACAATGAGCAGTTCTTC. This encodes CASRPTGTSDNNEQFF. Combining the CDR3 with reference TRBV28 and TRBJ2-1 gives the whole variable domain DVKVTQSSRYLVKRTGEKVFLECVQDMDHENMFWYRQDPGLGLRLIYFSYDVKMKEKGDIPEGYSVSREKKERFSLILESASTNQTSMYLCASRPTGTSDNNEQFFGPGTRLTVL.

This chain joins TRBV6-1 and TRBJ2-3; 9 nucleotides align to TRBD2. The CDR3 spans 19 residues. V shed 2 bases, J shed 2 bases, and the junction held 14 bases outside the gene matches. Germline-derived CDR1 and CDR2 are MNHNS and SASEGT. CDR3 nucleotide sequence: TGTGCCAGCAGTGAACCCTATCTTCGGCTAGCGGGACCCACAGATACGCAGTATTTT. This encodes CASSEPYLRLAGPTDTQYF.

The rearrangement links TRBV5-4 to TRBJ2-3, with 8 positions matching TRBD2. CDR1 is SGHNT, CDR2 YYREEE, per germline (reference sequence). The CDR3 covers 15 residues. V gave up 3 bases and J gave up 2 bases; unmatched junction bases: 5. CDR3: CASSSTSENTDTQYF. The CDR3 nucleotides are TGTGCCAGCAGCTCGACTAGCGAGAACACAGATACGCAGTATTTT.

The rearrangement links TRBV6-6 to TRBJ1-2, with 8 bases that match TRBD1. J lost 6 bases, V lost 10 bases, and 10 bases had no gene match. The CDR3 contains 13 residues. Per the germline V gene, CDR1 is MNHNY and CDR2 is SVGAGI (reference sequence). CDR3 nucleotide sequence: TGTGCCATCGAGACAGGGGCCGTCGATGGCTACACCTTC. This encodes CAIETGAVDGYTF.

The chain is built from TRBV15 and TRBJ2-7, with 9 bases identical to TRBD2. Germline V CDR1 and CDR2: LNHNV, YYDKDF (reference sequence). Germline trimming cut 5 bases from V and 6 bases from J; bases unmatched to any gene: 14. CDR3 length equals 16 residues. CDR3 region: CATSPEGGSGSSEQYF. The CDR3 DNA reads as TGTGCCACCAGCCCGGAAGGGGGTAGCGGGAGTTCCGAGCAGTACTTC.

J is TRBJ2-1 and V is TRBV9, with D tentatively TRBD2 (7 bases). V lost 3 bases to trimming and J lost 8 bases, with 15 bases between them. This CDR3 is 14 amino acids long. The germline CDR1 and CDR2 sequences are SGDLS and YYNGEE. The CDR3 DNA sequence: TGTGCCAGCAGCGAGGGAGGGAGACAGGATGAGCAGTTCTTC. Translation gives CASSEGGRQDEQFF.

This sequence joins TRBV7-9 and TRBJ1-4; 7 nucleotides line up with TRBD1. Trimming at V came to 4 bases and at J to 2 bases, leaving 7 bases not matched to a gene. This CDR3 has 16 residues. Germline CDR1 is SEHNR and CDR2 is FQNEAQ (reference sequence). CDR3 protein: CASSSREQGTNEKLFF. CDR3 sequence (DNA): TGTGCCAGCAGCTCCCGGGAACAGGGGACTAATGAAAAACTGTTTTTT. The variable domain in full, completed from reference TRBV7-9 and TRBJ1-4, reads DTGVSQNPRHKITKRGQNVTFRCDPISEHNRLYWYRQTLGQGPEFLTYFQNEAQLEKSRLLSDRFSAERPKGSFSTLEIQRTEQGDSAMYLCASSSREQGTNEKLFFGSGTQLSVL.

The CDR3 loop is CASRLPQSPGGEQYF. The CDR3 region has the DNA TGCGCCAGCAGGTTACCCCAATCCCCGGGGGGCGAGCAGTACTTC. The V call is TRBV5-1, the J call TRBJ2-7; 7 bases agree with TRBD2. Trimming removed 5 bases from V and 6 bases from J; junction bases left unmatched: 14. This CDR3 is built from 15 residues. CDR1 is SGHRS, CDR2 YFSETQ, per germline.

The chain carries TRBV19 and TRBJ2-7, with TRBD2 identical over 7 bases. V dropped 1 base and J dropped 0; count of bases not matched to a gene: 3. This CDR3 is built from 15 residues. CDR1 LNHDA and CDR2 SQIVND come from the germline V gene (reference sequence). The CDR3 sequence: CASSIVGRSSYEQYF. The CDR3 DNA reads as TGTGCCAGTAGTATAGTCGGGAGGAGCTCCTACGAGCAGTACTTC.

The chain couples TRBV2 to TRBJ2-3; TRBD2 matches at 16 bases. The V gene end was trimmed by 6 bases and the J gene end by 5 bases; junction bases not matched to a gene: 8. CDR1 and CDR2 (germline): SNHLY, FYNNEI. This CDR3 is 17 amino acids long. Here the CDR3 DNA reads TGTGCCAGCAGCCTATTCGGGACTAGCGGGAGGGGAGATACGCAGTATTTT. This gives the protein CASSLFGTSGRGDTQYF.

The V call is TRBV6-6, the J call TRBJ2-4; no reliable D call. Germline CDR1 reads MNHNY; CDR2 reads SVGAGI (reference sequence). Trimming took 0 bases from V and 0 from J, leaving 9 bases between them. This CDR3 region has 16 residues. In nucleotides, the CDR3 is TGTGCCAGCAGTTACTCGAAAGAGCTAGCCAAAAACATTCAGTACTTC. Amino acid sequence: CASSYSKELAKNIQYF.

This clone has just one count. This chain joins TRBV21-1 and TRBJ2-5; TRBD2 reflects the table's D call only, with no check against the DNA. TRBV21-1 is given as a pseudogene. This CDR3 is built from 13 residues. CDR3 DNA sequence: TGTGCCAGCAGCAAAGGAGATGCGAAGACCCAGTACTTC. Translating it yields CASSKGDAKTQYF.

The chain is built from TRBV28 and TRBJ2-3; TRBD2 agrees at 12 bases. CDR3 length equals 15 residues. J lost 6 bases, V lost 5 bases, and 6 bases had no gene match. Germline-derived CDR1 and CDR2 are MDHEN and SYDVKM. CDR3 region: CASSKTSGRMDTQYF. The CDR3 bases are TGTGCCAGCAGTAAGACTAGCGGGAGAATGGATACGCAGTATTTT. The full variable domain, with the rest looked up from reference TRBV28 and TRBJ2-3, is DVKVTQSSRYLVKRTGEKVFLECVQDMDHENMFWYRQDPGLGLRLIYFSYDVKMKEKGDIPEGYSVSREKKERFSLILESASTNQTSMYLCASSKTSGRMDTQYFGPGTRLTVL.

Remarks on this clone: Other DNA sequences in the sample encode the same CDR3. This sequence joins TRBV30 and TRBJ2-7; no clear D gene. The V end was cut by 2 bases, the J end by 0 bases, with 2 bases between. The length of the CDR3 is 11 residues. Germline-derived CDR1 and CDR2 are GTSNPN and SVGIG (reference sequence). CDR3 nucleotides: TGTGCCTGGAGTCACTCCTACGAGCAGTACTTC. Translating gives CAWSHSYEQYF.

This rearrangement joins TRBV28 to TRBJ2-1; D not resolved. Germline V gives CDR1 MDHEN, CDR2 SYDVKM. The CDR3 covers 13 residues. Deletions cut 8 bases from V and 3 bases from J, with 11 bases between. CDR3 bases: TGTGCCAGCTATGGCGAAAACTACAATGAGCAGTTCTTC. Residues: CASYGENYNEQFF.

The chain uses TRBV2 and TRBJ2-1; the match to TRBD1 covers 7 bases. The J segment lost 5 bases and the V segment lost 3 bases, leaving 10 bases of the junction unmatched. This CDR3 is built from 16 residues. CDR1 and CDR2 (germline): SNHLY, FYNNEI. The CDR3 nucleotides read TGTGCCAGCAGTGACTTTACGACAGGGTCTGACAATGAGCAGTTCTTC. This translates into CASSDFTTGSDNEQFF.

V usage is TRBV29-1 and J usage is TRBJ2-1; 8 bases align to TRBD2. The trim removed 4 bases at V and 0 bases at J, leaving 8 bases unmatched. Germline V CDR1 and CDR2: SQVTM, ANQGSEA. CDR3 length: 16 residues. The CDR3: CSVVVSGNYSYNEQFF. CDR3 bases: TGCAGCGTTGTGGTTAGCGGGAATTACTCCTACAATGAGCAGTTCTTC.